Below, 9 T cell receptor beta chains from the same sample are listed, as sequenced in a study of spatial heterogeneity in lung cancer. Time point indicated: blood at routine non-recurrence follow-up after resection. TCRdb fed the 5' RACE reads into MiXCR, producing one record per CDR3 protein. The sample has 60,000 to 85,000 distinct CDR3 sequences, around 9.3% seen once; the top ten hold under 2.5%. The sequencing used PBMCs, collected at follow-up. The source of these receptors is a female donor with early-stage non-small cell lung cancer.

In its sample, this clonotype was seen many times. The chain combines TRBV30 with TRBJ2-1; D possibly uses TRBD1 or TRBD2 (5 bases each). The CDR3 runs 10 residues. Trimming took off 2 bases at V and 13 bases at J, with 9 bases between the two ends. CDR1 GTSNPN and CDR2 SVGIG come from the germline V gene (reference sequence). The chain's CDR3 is CAWSQGTQFF. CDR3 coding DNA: TGTGCCTGGAGTCAAGGGACCCAGTTCTTC.

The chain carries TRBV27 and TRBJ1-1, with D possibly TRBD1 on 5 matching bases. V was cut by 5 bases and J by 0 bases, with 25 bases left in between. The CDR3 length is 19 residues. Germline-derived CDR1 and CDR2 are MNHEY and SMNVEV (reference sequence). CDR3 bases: TGTGCCAGCAGTCCCGCAGGGATTTTCGAAGGTGGGGTGAACACTGAAGCTTTCTTT. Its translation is CASSPAGIFEGGVNTEAFF.

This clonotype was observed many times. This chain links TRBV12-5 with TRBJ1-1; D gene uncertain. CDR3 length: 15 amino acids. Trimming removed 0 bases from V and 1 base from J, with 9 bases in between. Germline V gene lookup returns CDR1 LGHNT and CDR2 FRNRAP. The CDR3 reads CASGLVPGGNTEAFF. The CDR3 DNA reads TGTGCTAGTGGTTTGGTACCTGGAGGGAACACTGAAGCTTTCTTT.

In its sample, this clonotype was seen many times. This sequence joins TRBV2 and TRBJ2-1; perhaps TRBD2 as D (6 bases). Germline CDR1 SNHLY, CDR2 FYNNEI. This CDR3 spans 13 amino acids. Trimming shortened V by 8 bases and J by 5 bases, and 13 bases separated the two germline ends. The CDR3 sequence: CASVGVADNEQFF. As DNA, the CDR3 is TGTGCCAGCGTTGGAGTAGCGGACAATGAGCAGTTCTTC.

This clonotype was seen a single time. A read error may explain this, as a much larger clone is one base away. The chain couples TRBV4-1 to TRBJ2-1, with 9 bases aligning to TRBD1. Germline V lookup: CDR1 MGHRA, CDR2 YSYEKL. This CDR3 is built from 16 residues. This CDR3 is CASSPRDRVSHNEQFF. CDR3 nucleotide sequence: TGCGCCAGCAGCCCCCGGGACAGGGTCTCCCACAATGAGCAGTTCTTC.

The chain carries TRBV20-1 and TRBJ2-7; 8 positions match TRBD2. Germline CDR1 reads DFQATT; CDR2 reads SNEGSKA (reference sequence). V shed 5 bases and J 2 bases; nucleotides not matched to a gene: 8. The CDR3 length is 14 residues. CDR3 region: CSALPGGTPYEQYF. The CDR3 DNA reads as TGCAGTGCTCTCCCGGGAGGGACGCCCTACGAGCAGTACTTC.

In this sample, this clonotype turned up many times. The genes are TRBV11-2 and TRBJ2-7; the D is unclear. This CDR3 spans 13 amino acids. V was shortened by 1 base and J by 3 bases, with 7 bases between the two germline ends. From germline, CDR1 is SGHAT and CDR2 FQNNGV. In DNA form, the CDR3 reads TGTGCCAGCAGCTTAGGTGGGGACTACGAGCAGTACTTC. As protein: CASSLGGDYEQYF.

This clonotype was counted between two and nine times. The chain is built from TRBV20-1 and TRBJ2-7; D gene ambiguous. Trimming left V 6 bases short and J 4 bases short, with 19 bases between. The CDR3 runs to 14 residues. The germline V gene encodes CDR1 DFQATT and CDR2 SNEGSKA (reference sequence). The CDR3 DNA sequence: TGCAGTGCCCCCTCGGGCCTCCTTTGGTACGAGCAGTACTTC. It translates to CSAPSGLLWYEQYF.

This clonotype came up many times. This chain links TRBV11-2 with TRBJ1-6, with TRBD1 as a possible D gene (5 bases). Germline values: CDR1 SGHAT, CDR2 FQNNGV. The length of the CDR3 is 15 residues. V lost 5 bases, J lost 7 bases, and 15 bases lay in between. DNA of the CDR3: TGTGCCAGCAGCCGCGCAGGGACCTTGAATTCACCCCTCCACTTT. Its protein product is CASSRAGTLNSPLHF.